The present T cell receptor beta chain was sequenced within a study of CD8 T cells in ankylosing spondylitis. The CDR3 extends over 13 amino acids. Germline assignment: CDR1 MDHEN and CDR2 SYDVKM. V shed 7 bases and J shed 3 bases, with 10 bases lying between them. Study-wide results and limits: Some of these motif variants have turned up before, in reports on reactive arthritis synovial fluid and blood. A motif in TCR beta, a set of several highly homologous variants, appeared characteristic of ankylosing spondylitis blood. Matched ankylosing spondylitis synovial fluid reportedly contained a significantly enriched population of disease-linked clones.

On this clonotype: What it recognizes is unknown.

One entry per CDR3 protein results from TCRdb running MiXCR on the 5' RACE reads. The sample contains hundreds of thousands of distinct CDR3 sequences, over 9.5% of which appear only once. This chain connects TRBV28 to TRBJ2-1; no firm D call. What was sequenced was blood, either unsorted or a sorted T cell fraction (not recorded which). This sequence originates from a male donor with ankylosing spondylitis. The CDR3 is CASIRGDYNEQFF. The DNA of the CDR3 is TGTGCCAGCATCCGCGGAGACTACAATGAGCAGTTCTTC.